A single sample is the source of the 9 T cell receptor beta chains below, sequenced in a study of blood T cell repertoires in COVID-19. The protocol was immunoSEQ multiplex PCR, while the TCRdb copy is restricted to in-frame clones and leaves out a portion. The sample shows around 280,000 clones, around 84% of them seen only once. Sample: peripheral blood. These receptors were collected from a man in his 70s with acute or convalescent COVID-19.

Concerning this clone itself: Other DNA sequences within the sample encode an identical CDR3. The chain combines TRBV30 with TRBJ1-2, with D perhaps TRBD1 (5 bases). Per the germline V gene, CDR1 is GTSNPN and CDR2 is SVGIG (reference sequence). This CDR3 is built from 12 residues. V lost 2 bases and J lost 2, with 6 bases in between. The CDR3 nucleotides read TGTGCCTGGAGTACAGGCAACTATGGCTACACCTTC. Protein product: CAWSTGNYGYTF.

The CDR3 DNA reads as TGTGCCAGCAGCCATCTAACTGGACGGACAGGGGTTGGCTACACCTTC. It translates to CASSHLTGRTGVGYTF. J is TRBJ1-2 and V is TRBV3-1 (or the pseudogene TRBV3-2); 9 bases fit TRBD1. With 3 bases clipped from V and 7 bases from J, the junction kept 12 bases outside the gene matches. The CDR3 spans 16 residues. Germline loops: CDR1 LGHDT, CDR2 YNNKEL (reference sequence).

The chain combines TRBV20-1 with TRBJ2-3; possibly TRBD1 for D (5 bases). V was cut by 3 bases and J by 6 bases, with 13 bases left in between. CDR3 length equals 13 residues. The V gene's germline CDR1 is DFQATT and CDR2 SNEGSKA (reference sequence). The DNA for the CDR3 is TGCAGTGCTAGTGGGGCAGGTGGGGATACGCAGTATTTT. Amino acids: CSASGAGGDTQYF.

This sequence joins TRBV7-6 and TRBJ2-5; 9 bases align to TRBD2. The CDR3 is made up of 18 amino acids. The trim removed 3 bases at V and 2 bases at J, leaving 13 bases unmatched. Germline V CDR1 and CDR2: SGHVS, FNYEAQ. CDR3 sequence: CASSLVSGRGGRQETQYF. The CDR3 coding sequence is TGTGCCAGCAGCTTGGTATCAGGGCGGGGGGGGCGGCAAGAGACCCAGTACTTC. Drawing the rest from reference TRBV7-6 and TRBJ2-5, the complete variable domain is GAGVSQSPRYKVTKRGQDVALRCDPISGHVSLYWYRQALGQGPEFLTYFNYEAQQDKSGLPNDRFSAERPEGSISTLTIQRTEQRDSAMYRCASSLVSGRGGRQETQYFGPGTRLLVL.

The V call is TRBV7-9, the J call TRBJ1-4; D possibly corresponds to TRBD1 (5 bases). Germline V gene data show CDR1 as SEHNR and CDR2 as FQNEAQ (reference sequence). The CDR3 loop spans 14 amino acids. The V and J ends lost 5 bases and 8 bases respectively, with 15 bases between them. CDR3 bases: TGTGCCAGCAGCCGCGGGACTGCCGGGGAAAAACTGTTTTTT. This translates into CASSRGTAGEKLFF.

This clone was seen only a few times. The rearrangement links TRBV28 to TRBJ2-2, with D unresolved. The V and J ends lost 4 bases and 3 bases respectively, with 18 bases between them. CDR3 length: 17 amino acids. The germline CDR1 and CDR2 sequences are MDHEN and SYDVKM. For the CDR3, the DNA is TGTGCCAGCAGTTCCACCACCTCCGACCGGGACACCGGGGAGCTGTTTTTT. As protein: CASSSTTSDRDTGELFF.

V and J are TRBV5-4 and TRBJ1-1; TRBD1 aligns across 7 bases. After removal of 0 bases from V and 2 bases from J, the junction contained 4 bases not matched to a gene. Germline loops: CDR1 SGHNT, CDR2 YYREEE (reference sequence). CDR3 length: 15 residues. The CDR3 DNA is TGTGCCAGCAGCTTGGGAGGGACAGCCAACACTGAAGCTTTCTTT. Translation: CASSLGGTANTEAFF. The variable domain in full, completed from reference TRBV5-4 and TRBJ1-1, reads ETGVTQSPTHLIKTRGQQVTLRCSSQSGHNTVSWYQQALGQGPQFIFQYYREEENGRGNFPPRFSGLQFPNYSSELNVNALELDDSALYLCASSLGGTANTEAFFGQGTRLTVV.

This chain joins TRBV7-6 and TRBJ2-4; D is ambiguous. Per germline, CDR1 SGHVS and CDR2 FNYEAQ. The CDR3 contains 13 residues. Trimming removed 5 bases at V and 8 bases at J, with 13 bases between. The CDR3, as DNA: TGTGCCAGCAGCCCACGAGACACGGACATTCAGTACTTC. It encodes CASSPRDTDIQYF. The full variable domain, completed using reference TRBV7-6 and TRBJ2-4, is GAGVSQSPRYKVTKRGQDVALRCDPISGHVSLYWYRQALGQGPEFLTYFNYEAQQDKSGLPNDRFSAERPEGSISTLTIQRTEQRDSAMYRCASSPRDTDIQYFGAGTRLSVL.

The chain uses TRBV30 and TRBJ1-2; a weak D match, TRBD1 (5 bases). The CDR3 loop spans 14 amino acids. V was pared by 5 bases and J by 6 bases, with 19 bases between. From germline, CDR1 is GTSNPN and CDR2 SVGIG (reference sequence). CDR3 DNA sequence: TGTGCCTGGGAGCCCGCCGCCAGGGCCAATGGCTACACCTTC. This sequence encodes CAWEPAARANGYTF.